Sequencing of this TCR beta chain was carried out in a study of blood T cells in healthy people across ages. Primers used in a second PCR of about 7 to 11 cycles were a sample-barcoded 5' primer and a J-beta primer mix. TCRdb itself ran the 5' RACE reads through MiXCR, one entry per CDR3 protein. In the table there are 1.5 million to 2 million distinct CDR3 sequences, about 49% of which are singletons. This CDR3 has 12 residues. Germline lookup yields CDR1 DFQATT and CDR2 SNEGSKA (reference sequence). Trimming pared 4 bases from V and 5 bases from J, leaving 9 bases between. Material for sequencing was blood. This TCR derives from a woman aged 40 to 49 in good health. J is TRBJ2-1 and V is TRBV20-1; D call uncertain. The CDR3 is CSANNLDNEQFF. CDR3 in DNA: TGCAGTGCTAATAATCTAGACAATGAGCAGTTCTTC.